This TCR beta chain was captured by sequencing in a study of cytomegalovirus exposure and HLA in healthy donors. The V end lost 2 bases, the J end lost 7 bases, and 9 bases lay between the germline ends. Germline-derived CDR1 and CDR2 are SGHNT and YENEEA. This CDR3 has 13 amino acids. 60 Vbeta and 13 Jbeta primers were used in PCR. The data were produced by immunoSEQ multiplex PCR, yet TCRdb's version contains in-frame clones alone and is incomplete. The sample holds hundreds of thousands of clones, more than 55% seen once. Worth noting for this clone: Its antigen is currently unknown.

General observations from the study: In an earlier analysis, productive rearrangement rates for most beta V segments clustered near 87% or 30%.

The sample taken for sequencing was PBMCs. The source of this sequence is a female donor in good health and CMV-seronegative. The V and J genes are TRBV11-3 and TRBJ1-5; no clear D. The CDR3 protein is CASSLNPGQPQHF. The DNA of the CDR3 is TGTGCCAGCAGCTTAAACCCGGGGCAGCCCCAGCATTTT.